A single sample gave rise to the 11 T cell receptor beta chains below, sequenced in a study of regulatory T cells in long-lasting Graves disease. Time point meaning: newly diagnosed GD, antithyroid drugs for less than 3 months. There was RNA extracted from PBMCs, and the TCR library was made from it. Arm-PCR with iRepertoire HTBI primers amplified the CDR3 regions for these TCR beta libraries. TCRdb ran MiXCR on the multiplex PCR reads and lists one entry per CDR3 protein. This table holds 440,000 or so distinct CDR3 sequences, 15% found once. These data also formed part of another study, on T cells in Graves' hyperthyroidism and ophthalmopathy.

The sample was peripheral blood mononuclear cells (PBMCs), taken at new diagnosis, from a patient treated with antithyroid drugs. The receptors come from a woman in her twenties or thirties with Graves disease.

This clonotype was counted at least ten times. This chain connects TRBV5-1 to TRBJ1-1; maybe TRBD1 (5 bases). V lost 2 bases and J 0 bases, leaving 14 bases between the germline ends. Germline V gene lookup returns CDR1 SGHRS and CDR2 YFSETQ. The CDR3 totals 16 residues. The CDR3 DNA sequence: TGCGCCAGCAGCTTTCCTACAGGCGGGTTGAACACTGAAGCTTTCTTT. It translates to CASSFPTGGLNTEAFF.

This clonotype was observed a handful of times. This chain connects TRBV20-1 to TRBJ2-7; D possibly uses TRBD1 or TRBD2 (5 bases each). The CDR3 has 13 amino acids. Germline V gives CDR1 DFQATT, CDR2 SNEGSKA (reference sequence). Trimming removed 5 bases from V and 0 bases from J, with 11 bases in between. The CDR3 coding sequence is TGCAGTGCTCCGGGACCGAGCTCCTACGAGCAGTACTTC. Translation: CSAPGPSSYEQYF.

The chain combines TRBV2 with TRBJ2-7, with no clear D. V lost 2 bases and J 2 bases, leaving 10 bases between the germline ends. This CDR3 is 14 amino acids long. The germline V gene has CDR1 SNHLY and CDR2 FYNNEI. CDR3 nucleotides: TGTGCCAGCAGTGAATGGGTCCACACCTACGAGCAGTACTTC. Translated: CASSEWVHTYEQYF.

The chain couples TRBV24-1 to TRBJ1-1, with D unresolved. The CDR3 sequence is 12 residues long. V was clipped by 7 bases and J by 4 bases, with 9 bases between them. Germline V CDR1 and CDR2: KGHDR, SFDVKD. The CDR3 DNA is TGTGCCACCAGCGAGTCTACCACTGAAGCTTTCTTT. Translation: CATSESTTEAFF.

At least ten counts were recorded for this clonotype. The chain has TRBV7-3 and TRBJ2-5; possible D gene TRBD2, 5 bases. The V end was cut by 3 bases, the J end by 9 bases, with 20 bases between. The CDR3 has 15 residues. Germline V CDR1 and CDR2: SGHTA, FQGTGA. DNA for the CDR3: TGTGCCAGCAGCTTGGACTCCAACCCCTATCAGGCCCAGTACTTC. Translation: CASSLDSNPYQAQYF.

This clonotype was counted a few times. The chain carries TRBV19 and TRBJ2-6; 11 bases align to TRBD1. In germline, CDR1 is LNHDA, CDR2 SQIVND (reference sequence). CDR3 length equals 18 residues. Trimming at V came to 4 bases and at J to 4 bases, leaving 9 bases not matched to a gene. The CDR3 bases are TGTGCCAGTAGTAAAATCCGGGACAGGGGGTCCGGGGCCAACGTCCTGACTTTC. Its translation is CASSKIRDRGSGANVLTF.

This clonotype appeared many times. This rearrangement joins TRBV7-2 to TRBJ2-3; 12 bases are shared with TRBD2. The V gene's germline CDR1 is SGHTA and CDR2 FQGNSA. V lost 5 bases, J lost 6 bases, and 9 bases stayed unmatched. The CDR3 is 16 residues long. The CDR3 nucleotides are TGTGCCAGCAGCCCATCTAGCGGGAGGGCCCCGGATACGCAGTATTTT. It codes for CASSPSSGRAPDTQYF.

The V gene is TRBV12-3 or TRBV12-4, the J gene TRBJ2-1; TRBD2 agrees at 11 bases. With 6 bases clipped from V and 10 bases from J, the junction kept 8 bases outside the gene matches. The CDR3 is 14 residues long. The CDR3 DNA is TGTGCCAGCAGCGCGGGACTAGCGGACTACGAGCAGTTCTTC. Encoded protein: CASSAGLADYEQFF.

This clonotype was counted at least ten times. This sequence joins TRBV2 and TRBJ2-7; TRBD2 matches at 10 bases. V dropped 3 bases and J dropped 5; count of bases not matched to a gene: 1. This CDR3 spans 13 amino acids. CDR1 is SNHLY and CDR2 is FYNNEI in the germline V gene. The CDR3 bases are TGTGCCAGCAGTGACAGCGGGAGGGACGAGCAGTACTTC. It translates to CASSDSGRDEQYF. Using reference TRBV2 and TRBJ2-7 for the parts outside the CDR3, the full variable domain is EPEVTQTPSHQVTQMGQEVILRCVPISNHLYFYWYRQILGQKVEFLVSFYNNEISEKSEIFDDQFSVERPDGSNFTLKIRSTKLEDSAMYFCASSDSGRDEQYFGPGTRLTVT.

This clonotype was counted ten times or more. V usage is TRBV28 and J usage is TRBJ2-7; D ambiguous. There are 17 residues in the CDR3. V lost 3 bases and J 0 bases, leaving 18 bases between the germline ends. From germline, CDR1 is MDHEN and CDR2 SYDVKM. The CDR3 reads CASSFLRLVRSSYEQYF. The CDR3 nucleotides are TGTGCCAGCAGTTTCCTTCGTCTGGTCCGCAGCTCCTACGAGCAGTACTTC.

This clonotype has a handful of counts. The V gene is TRBV20-1, the J gene TRBJ1-1, with a tentative D call TRBD1 (5 bases). V shed 6 bases and J shed 6 bases, with 11 bases lying between them. CDR1 is DFQATT, CDR2 SNEGSKA, per germline (reference sequence). The CDR3 totals 11 residues. The CDR3, as DNA: TGCAGTGCCACTCAGGGTCCTGAAGCTTTCTTT. As protein: CSATQGPEAFF.